This entry describes one T cell receptor (beta chain). Its antigen is currently unknown. The sample is drawn from a study of cytomegalovirus exposure and HLA in healthy donors. Healthy bone marrow donors made up the cohort. PCR was performed using 60 Vbeta and 13 Jbeta primers. In the study's own analysis: Among the unique TCR beta chains that a later analysis counted, some 73 million in all, roughly 10 million were shared. The protocol was immunoSEQ multiplex PCR, while the TCRdb copy is restricted to in-frame clones and leaves out a portion. V and J calls plus clone size are reproduced from that table; the DNA served to infer D and trimming. The table has 50,000 to 65,000 clones, around 75% seen once. Overall study findings and caveats: Reported results showed that the classifier diagnosed cytomegalovirus status with high specificity and sensitivity. Reportedly, TCR beta sequences accurately predicted HLA-A and HLA-B alleles in most subjects.

The TCR sequence derives from a man over 45 in good health and CMV-seropositive. The sequencing sample was made of PBMCs.

This chain's CDR3 is CASSGRVPSTDTQYF. The CDR3 DNA reads as TGTGCCAGCAGTGGTCGGGTACCTAGCACAGATACGCAGTATTTT. The chain links TRBV2 to TRBJ2-3; D is uncertain. Germline values: CDR1 SNHLY, CDR2 FYNNEI. The V end was cut by 4 bases, the J end by 0 bases, with 11 bases between. This CDR3 has 15 amino acids.